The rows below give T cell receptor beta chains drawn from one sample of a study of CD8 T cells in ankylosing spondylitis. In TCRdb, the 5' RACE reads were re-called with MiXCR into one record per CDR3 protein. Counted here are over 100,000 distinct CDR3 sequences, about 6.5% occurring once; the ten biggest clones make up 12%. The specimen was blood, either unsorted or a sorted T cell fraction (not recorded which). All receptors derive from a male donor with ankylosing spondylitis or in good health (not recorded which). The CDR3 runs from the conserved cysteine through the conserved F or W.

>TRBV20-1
CSARDEAGARTEAFF
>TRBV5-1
CASSSDRGHVETQYF
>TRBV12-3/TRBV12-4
CASRVSTGTYEQYF
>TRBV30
CAWKAADTQYF
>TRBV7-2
CASSLPSDLEQYF
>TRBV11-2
CASSLEGWEQYF
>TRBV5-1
CASSSGYEQYF
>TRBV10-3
CAISGQDQETQYF
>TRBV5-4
CASSSPQGNTEAFF
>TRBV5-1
CASSPDRGHTDTQYF
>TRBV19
CASCDGQTNTEAFF
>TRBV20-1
CSARASGIHYEQYF
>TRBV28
CASSSGKVFTDTQYF
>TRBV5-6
CASSWGTVNEQYF
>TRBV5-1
CASSSEAGYGYTF
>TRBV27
CASRRQGAYGEAFF
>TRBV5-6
CASSLFRGDTQYF
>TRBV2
CASRGTGEKAYNEQFF
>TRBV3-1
CASSQDSGGATDTQYF
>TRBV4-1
CASSHPAGDEQFF
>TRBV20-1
CSASGGTSGSPSYNEQFF
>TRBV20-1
CSARDFQRGYNEQFF
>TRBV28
CASSRTSGSYEQYF
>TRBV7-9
CASSPNSLSYNEQFF
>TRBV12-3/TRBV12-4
CASSPWGDTQYF
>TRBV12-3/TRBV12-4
CASSRGLAGDEQFF
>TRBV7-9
CASSPGSGHGYGYTF
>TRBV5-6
CASSLKRGWADTQYF
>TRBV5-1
CASSTGRGLYNEQFF
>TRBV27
CASSPGLAGLYF